This TCR beta chain was sequenced in a study of T cells in Graves' hyperthyroidism and ophthalmopathy. TCR beta CDR3 region amplification was performed from RNA transcripts. HTBI primers drove first-round RT-PCR of the TCR CDR3. TCRdb fed the multiplex PCR reads into MiXCR, producing one record per CDR3 protein. The sample has about 530,000 distinct CDR3 sequences, 15% to 20% seen once; the top ten hold 17%. This clonotype came up many times. With 3 bases clipped from V and 2 bases from J, the junction kept 5 bases outside the gene matches. This CDR3 has 15 amino acids. The sequence was collected from a woman between 18 and 29 years old with Graves' ophthalmopathy. V usage is TRBV12-3 or TRBV12-4 and J usage is TRBJ2-7, with 9 bases lining up with TRBD1. What was sequenced was blood. The CDR3 bases are TGTGCCAGCAGTTTCGCCGGGACAGGGCCCTACGAGCAGTACTTC. Its protein product is CASSFAGTGPYEQYF.